These 11 T cell receptor beta chains were sequenced from one sample in a study of cytomegalovirus exposure and HLA in healthy donors. Amplification used 60 Vbeta primers and 13 Jbeta primers. Some clones are missing from TCRdb's copy, which holds only in-frame ones; the method was immunoSEQ multiplex PCR. The table shows 100,000 to 150,000 clones, with roughly 63% occurring only once. Material for sequencing was PBMCs. These TCRs come from a man aged 25 to 40 in good health and CMV-seropositive.

This chain connects TRBV4-3 to TRBJ2-7; 7 bases line up with TRBD2. The CDR3 is 17 amino acids. Germline CDR1 LGHNA, CDR2 YSLEER. V gave up 0 bases and J gave up 3 bases; unmatched junction bases: 11. CDR3 sequence: CASSQDRHGRLYYEQYF. The CDR3 nucleotides read TGCGCCAGCAGCCAAGATCGACACGGGAGGCTTTACTACGAGCAGTACTTC.

V gene TRBV19 combines with J gene TRBJ1-1, with 7 bases matching TRBD1. The CDR3 extends over 24 amino acids. Trimming at V came to 3 bases and at J to 1 base, leaving 32 bases not matched to a gene. CDR1 is LNHDA, CDR2 SQIVND, per germline (reference sequence). The CDR3 loop reads CASSIIWPRLRDSTIQGPNTEAFF. The CDR3 DNA reads TGTGCCAGTAGTATTATTTGGCCACGACTCCGGGACAGTACAATTCAGGGGCCGAACACTGAAGCTTTCTTT.

This chain joins TRBV29-1 and TRBJ1-2, with D maybe TRBD1 (5 bases). Deletions cut 5 bases from V and 1 base from J, with 14 bases between. Germline values: CDR1 SQVTM, CDR2 ANQGSEA. CDR3 size: 14 residues. The chain's CDR3 is CSVQGGGDNYGYTF. DNA of the CDR3: TGCAGCGTTCAAGGTGGGGGGGATAACTATGGCTACACCTTC.

The V gene is TRBV5-1, the J gene TRBJ1-2; D is undetermined. The CDR3 extends over 13 amino acids. Trimming left V 4 bases short and J 3 bases short, with 10 bases between. Germline loops: CDR1 SGHRS, CDR2 YFSETQ. The CDR3 loop is CASSPDGDYGYTF. Written as DNA, the CDR3 is TGCGCCAGCAGCCCAGACGGAGACTATGGCTACACCTTC.

The chain combines TRBV29-1 with TRBJ2-7; the match to TRBD2 covers 7 bases. J gave up 0 bases and V 1 base, and 6 bases lay outside the gene matches. In germline, CDR1 is SQVTM, CDR2 ANQGSEA. This CDR3 is built from 15 residues. The CDR3 sequence is CSVEGGGLSSYEQYF. Written as DNA, the CDR3 is TGCAGCGTTGAAGGGGGGGGTTTAAGCTCCTACGAGCAGTACTTC.

CDR3 sequence (DNA): TGTGCCAGCAGCTTGGCCGGGACAGGCTATGGCTACACCTTC. Translating it yields CASSLAGTGYGYTF. The chain combines TRBV5-6 with TRBJ1-2, with 8 bases that match TRBD1. The CDR3 runs 14 residues. J lost 4 bases, V lost 0 bases, and 2 bases had no gene match. CDR1 is SGHDT and CDR2 is YYEEEE in the germline V gene.

This CDR3 reads CAISEGLAGVYEQYF. CDR3 bases: TGTGCCATCAGTGAAGGACTAGCGGGAGTGTACGAGCAGTACTTC. This rearrangement joins TRBV10-3 to TRBJ2-7; 13 nucleotides align to TRBD2. The CDR3 extends over 15 amino acids. Germline V lookup: CDR1 ENHRY, CDR2 SYGVKD. The trim removed 3 bases at V and 4 bases at J, leaving 3 bases unmatched.

In nucleotides, the CDR3 is TGTGCCAGCAGCTTGGCTGGGGCAGTAAGAACTGAAGCTTTCTTT. This encodes CASSLAGAVRTEAFF. This chain uses TRBV5-4 with TRBJ1-1, with a tentative D call TRBD1 (5 bases). Per the germline V gene, CDR1 is SGHNT and CDR2 is YYREEE (reference sequence). V lost 0 bases and J 5 bases, leaving 14 bases between the germline ends. The length of the CDR3 is 15 residues.

This sequence joins TRBV9 and TRBJ2-3; TRBD2 aligns across 7 bases. The CDR3 extends over 14 amino acids. J lost 4 bases, V lost 4 bases, and 6 bases had no gene match. The V gene's germline CDR1 is SGDLS and CDR2 YYNGEE. The CDR3 region is CASSPRLAADTQYF. The CDR3 nucleotides read TGTGCCAGCAGCCCCCGACTAGCCGCAGATACGCAGTATTTT.

The CDR3 loop is CASSVTGGTDTQYF. The CDR3 DNA sequence: TGCGCCAGCAGCGTAACAGGGGGCACAGATACGCAGTATTTT. This chain links TRBV5-1 with TRBJ2-3; 7 bases line up with TRBD1. Germline trimming cut 4 bases from V and 1 base from J; bases unmatched to any gene: 3. The CDR3 spans 14 residues. Germline V gives CDR1 SGHRS, CDR2 YFSETQ.

As to this clone: A junction boundary mismatches the germline segment, possibly from a read error. The V call is TRBV7-9, the J call TRBJ1-1, with TRBD1 matching 8 bases. Germline V CDR1 and CDR2: SEHNR, FQNEAQ (reference sequence). There are 14 residues in the CDR3. The CDR3 is CSSSLSRTGTEAFF. The DNA of the CDR3 is TGTTCCAGCAGCTTAAGTCGGACAGGGACTGAAGCTTTCTTT.